This T cell receptor (beta chain) appears in the sequencing data of a study of shared clonotypes between healthy human individuals. For the study at large: Per donor, CD8 memory used one plate, CD8 naive used two, CD4 memory used three and CD4 naive used three.

The CDR3 is made up of 19 amino acids. The trim removed 1 base at V and 5 bases at J, leaving 15 bases unmatched. Germline values: CDR1 SGHRS, CDR2 YFSETQ. The study drew its donors from healthy HIV-negative adults without recent acute infections or vaccinations. TCRdb keeps only in-frame clones here, not all; method: immunoSEQ multiplex PCR. Here the sample spans millions of clones, approximately 90% being singletons. This chain joins TRBV5-1 and TRBJ2-5; 12 bases are a match to TRBD2. This sequence originates from a man aged 18 to 30 in good health. Sequencing input: naive CD4+ T cells sorted from blood. The subset is: CD45RA+ positively selected. The CDR3 sequence is CASSLPSLPSGGARETQYF. In DNA, the CDR3 is TGCGCCAGCAGCTTGCCATCTCTCCCTAGCGGGGGGGCCAGGGAGACCCAGTACTTC.